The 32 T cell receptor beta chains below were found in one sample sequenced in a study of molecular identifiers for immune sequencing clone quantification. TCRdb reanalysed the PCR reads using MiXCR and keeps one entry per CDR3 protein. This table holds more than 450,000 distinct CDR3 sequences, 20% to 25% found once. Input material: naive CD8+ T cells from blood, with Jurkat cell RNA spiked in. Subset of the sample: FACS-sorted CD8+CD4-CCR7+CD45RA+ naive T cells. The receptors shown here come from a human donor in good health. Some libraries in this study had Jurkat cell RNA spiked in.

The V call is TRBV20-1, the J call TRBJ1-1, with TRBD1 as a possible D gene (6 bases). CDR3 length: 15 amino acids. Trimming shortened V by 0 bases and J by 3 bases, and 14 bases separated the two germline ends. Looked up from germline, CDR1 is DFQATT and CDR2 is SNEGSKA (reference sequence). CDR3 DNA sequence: TGCAGTGCTAGAGATATCGGGGGGCGCGACACTGAAGCTTTCTTT. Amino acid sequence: CSARDIGGRDTEAFF.

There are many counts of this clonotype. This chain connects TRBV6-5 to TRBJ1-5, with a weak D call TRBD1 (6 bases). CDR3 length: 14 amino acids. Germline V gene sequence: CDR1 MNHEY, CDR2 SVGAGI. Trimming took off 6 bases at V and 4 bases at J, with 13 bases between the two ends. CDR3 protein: CASRTGTPNQPQHF. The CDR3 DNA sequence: TGTGCCAGCAGAACCGGGACACCGAATCAGCCCCAGCATTTT.

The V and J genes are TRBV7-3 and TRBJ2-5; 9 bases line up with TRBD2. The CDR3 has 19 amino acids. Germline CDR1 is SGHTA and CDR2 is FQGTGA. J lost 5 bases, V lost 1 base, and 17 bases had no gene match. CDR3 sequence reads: CASSLIATAAGGPRETQYF. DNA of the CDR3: TGTGCCAGCAGCTTAATAGCTACCGCGGCGGGAGGGCCGAGGGAGACCCAGTACTTC.

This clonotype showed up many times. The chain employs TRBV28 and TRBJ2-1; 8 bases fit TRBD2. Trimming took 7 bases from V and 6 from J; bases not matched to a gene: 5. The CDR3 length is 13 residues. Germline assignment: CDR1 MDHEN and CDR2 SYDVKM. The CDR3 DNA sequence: TGTGCCAGCACGGCGGGAGGTCCCAATGAGCAGTTCTTC. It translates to CASTAGGPNEQFF.

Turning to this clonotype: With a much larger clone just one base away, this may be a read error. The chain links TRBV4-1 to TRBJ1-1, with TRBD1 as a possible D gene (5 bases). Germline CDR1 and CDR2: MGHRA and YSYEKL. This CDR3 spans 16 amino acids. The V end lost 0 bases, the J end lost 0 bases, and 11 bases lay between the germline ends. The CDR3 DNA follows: TGCGCCAGCAGCCAAGATCCAGGGAGAATGAACACTGAAGCTTTCTTT. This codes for CASSQDPGRMNTEAFF.

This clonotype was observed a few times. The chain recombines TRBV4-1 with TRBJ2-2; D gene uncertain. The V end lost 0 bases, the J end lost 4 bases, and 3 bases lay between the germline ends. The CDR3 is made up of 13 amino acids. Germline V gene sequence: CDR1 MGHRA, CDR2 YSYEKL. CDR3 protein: CASSQEVTGELFF. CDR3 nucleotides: TGCGCCAGCAGCCAAGAAGTCACCGGGGAGCTGTTTTTT.

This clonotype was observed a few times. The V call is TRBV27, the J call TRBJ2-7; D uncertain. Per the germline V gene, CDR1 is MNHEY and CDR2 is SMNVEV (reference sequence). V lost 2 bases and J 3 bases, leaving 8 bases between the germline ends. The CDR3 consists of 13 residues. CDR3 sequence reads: CASSLTPNYEQYF. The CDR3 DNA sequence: TGTGCCAGCAGTTTAACCCCGAACTACGAGCAGTACTTC.

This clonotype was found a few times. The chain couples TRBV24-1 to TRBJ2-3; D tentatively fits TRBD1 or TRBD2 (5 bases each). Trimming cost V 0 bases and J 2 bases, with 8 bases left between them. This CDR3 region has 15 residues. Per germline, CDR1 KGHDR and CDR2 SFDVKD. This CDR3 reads CATSDLPGTTDTQYF. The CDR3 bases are TGTGCCACCAGTGATTTGCCCGGGACCACAGATACGCAGTATTTT.

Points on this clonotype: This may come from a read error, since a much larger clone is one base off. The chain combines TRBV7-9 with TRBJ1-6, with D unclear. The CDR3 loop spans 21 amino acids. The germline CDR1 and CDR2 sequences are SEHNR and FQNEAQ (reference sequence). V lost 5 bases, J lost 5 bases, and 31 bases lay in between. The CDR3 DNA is TGTGCCAGCAGCCCTATGAATCCCCCCGGACGGGCGAGGGCAGATAATTCACCCCTCCACTTT. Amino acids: CASSPMNPPGRARADNSPLHF.

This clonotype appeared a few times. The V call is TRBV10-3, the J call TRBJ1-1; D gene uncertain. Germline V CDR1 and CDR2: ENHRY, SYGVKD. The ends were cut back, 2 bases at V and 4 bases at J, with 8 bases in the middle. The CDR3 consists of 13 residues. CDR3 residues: CAISEGVGTEAFF. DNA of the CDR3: TGTGCCATCAGTGAGGGTGTGGGCACTGAAGCTTTCTTT.

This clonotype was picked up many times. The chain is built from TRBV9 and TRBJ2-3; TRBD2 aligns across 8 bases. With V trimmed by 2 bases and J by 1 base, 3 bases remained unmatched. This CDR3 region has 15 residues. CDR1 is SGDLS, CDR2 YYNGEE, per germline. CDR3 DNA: TGTGCCAGCAGCGTGGGAGCGGGAGGCACAGATACGCAGTATTTT. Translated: CASSVGAGGTDTQYF. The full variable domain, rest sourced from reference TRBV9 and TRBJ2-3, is DSGVTQTPKHLITATGQRVTLRCSPRSGDLSVYWYQQSLDQGLQFLIQYYNGEERAKGNILERFSAQQFPDLHSELNLSSLELGDSALYFCASSVGAGGTDTQYFGPGTRLTVL.

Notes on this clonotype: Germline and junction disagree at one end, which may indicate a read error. In DNA, the CDR3 is TGTGCCAGCAGCCCGGGACAGGCTAATCATGAGCAGCTCTTC. Translated: CASSPGQANHEQLF. The chain joins TRBV5-6 to TRBJ2-1; 8 bases align to TRBD1. Germline V gene sequence: CDR1 SGHDT, CDR2 YYEEEE. The length of the CDR3 is 14 residues.

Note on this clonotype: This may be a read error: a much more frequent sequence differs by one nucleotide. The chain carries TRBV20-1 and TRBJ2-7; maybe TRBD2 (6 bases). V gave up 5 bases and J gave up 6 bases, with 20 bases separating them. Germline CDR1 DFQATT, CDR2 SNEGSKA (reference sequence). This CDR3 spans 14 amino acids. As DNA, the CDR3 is TGCAGTGCTGCCGGGCGGGATGATTGGTGCGAGCAGTACTTC. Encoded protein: CSAAGRDDWCEQYF.

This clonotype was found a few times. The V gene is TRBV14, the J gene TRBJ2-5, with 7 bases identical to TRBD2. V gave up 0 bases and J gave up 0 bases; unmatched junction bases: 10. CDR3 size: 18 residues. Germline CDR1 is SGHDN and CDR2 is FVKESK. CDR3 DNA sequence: TGTGCCAGCAGCCAAGAGGCATGGTCTAGCGGATACCAAGAGACCCAGTACTTC. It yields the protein CASSQEAWSSGYQETQYF.

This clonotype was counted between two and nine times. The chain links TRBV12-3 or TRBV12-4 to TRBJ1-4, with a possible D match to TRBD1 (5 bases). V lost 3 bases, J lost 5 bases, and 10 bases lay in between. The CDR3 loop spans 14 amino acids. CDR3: CASSLEGLNEKLFF. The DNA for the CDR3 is TGTGCCAGCAGTTTGGAGGGGTTAAATGAAAAACTGTTTTTT.

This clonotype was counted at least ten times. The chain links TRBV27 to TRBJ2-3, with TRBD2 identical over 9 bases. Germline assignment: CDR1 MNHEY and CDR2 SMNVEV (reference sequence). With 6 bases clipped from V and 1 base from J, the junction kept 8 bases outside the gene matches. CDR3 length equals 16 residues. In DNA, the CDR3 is TGTGCCAGCAGCCAAATAGCGGGGGTGCGCACAGATACGCAGTATTTT. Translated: CASSQIAGVRTDTQYF.

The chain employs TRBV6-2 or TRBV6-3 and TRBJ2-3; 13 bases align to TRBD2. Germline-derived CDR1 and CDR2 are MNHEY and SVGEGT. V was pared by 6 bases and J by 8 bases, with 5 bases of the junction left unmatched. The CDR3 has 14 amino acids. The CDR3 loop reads CASRWTSGGGTQYF. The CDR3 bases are TGTGCCAGCAGGTGGACTAGCGGGGGAGGTACGCAGTATTTT.

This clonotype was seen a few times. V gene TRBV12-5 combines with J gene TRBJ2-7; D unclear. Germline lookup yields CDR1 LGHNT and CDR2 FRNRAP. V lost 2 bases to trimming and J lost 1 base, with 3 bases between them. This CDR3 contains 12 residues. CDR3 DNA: TGTGCTAGTGGTTTGCGGTCCTACGAGCAGTACTTC. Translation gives CASGLRSYEQYF.

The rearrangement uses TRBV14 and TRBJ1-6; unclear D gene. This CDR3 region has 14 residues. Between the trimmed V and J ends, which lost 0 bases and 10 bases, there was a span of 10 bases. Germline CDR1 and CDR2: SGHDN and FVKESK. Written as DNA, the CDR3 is TGTGCCAGCAGCCAAGAAGGGCAGTGGTCACCCCTCCACTTT. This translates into CASSQEGQWSPLHF.

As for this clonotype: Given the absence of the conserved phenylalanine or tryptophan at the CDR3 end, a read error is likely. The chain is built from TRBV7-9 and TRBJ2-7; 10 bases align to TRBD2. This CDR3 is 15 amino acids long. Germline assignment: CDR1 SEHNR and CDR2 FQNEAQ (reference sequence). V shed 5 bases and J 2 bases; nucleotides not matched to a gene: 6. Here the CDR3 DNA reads TGTGCCAGCAGCCCGACTAGCGGGCGTACCTACGAGCAGTACCTC. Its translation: CASSPTSGRTYEQYL.

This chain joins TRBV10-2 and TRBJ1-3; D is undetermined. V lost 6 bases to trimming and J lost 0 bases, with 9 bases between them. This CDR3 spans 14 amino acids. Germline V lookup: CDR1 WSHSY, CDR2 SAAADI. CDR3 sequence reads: CASREADSGNTIYF. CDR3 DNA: TGCGCCAGCAGGGAGGCAGACTCTGGAAACACCATATATTTT.

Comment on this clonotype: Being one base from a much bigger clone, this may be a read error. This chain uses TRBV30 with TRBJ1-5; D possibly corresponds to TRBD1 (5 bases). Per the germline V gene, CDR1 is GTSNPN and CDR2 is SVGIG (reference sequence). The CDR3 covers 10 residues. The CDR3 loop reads CPQGFRPQHF. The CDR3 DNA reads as TGTCCGCAGGGATTTCGGCCCCAGCATTTT.

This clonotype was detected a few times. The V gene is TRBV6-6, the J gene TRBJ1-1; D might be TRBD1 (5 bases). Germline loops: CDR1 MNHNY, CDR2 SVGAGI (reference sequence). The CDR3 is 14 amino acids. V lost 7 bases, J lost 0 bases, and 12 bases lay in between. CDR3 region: CASTEGALNTEAFF. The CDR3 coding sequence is TGTGCCAGCACTGAAGGGGCCTTGAACACTGAAGCTTTCTTT.

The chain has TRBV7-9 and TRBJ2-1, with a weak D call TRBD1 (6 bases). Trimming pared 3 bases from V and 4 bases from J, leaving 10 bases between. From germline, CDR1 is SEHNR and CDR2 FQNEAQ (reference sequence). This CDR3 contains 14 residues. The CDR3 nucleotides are TGTGCCAGCAGCTTTGGGACATCTTACAATGAGCAGTTCTTC. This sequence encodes CASSFGTSYNEQFF.

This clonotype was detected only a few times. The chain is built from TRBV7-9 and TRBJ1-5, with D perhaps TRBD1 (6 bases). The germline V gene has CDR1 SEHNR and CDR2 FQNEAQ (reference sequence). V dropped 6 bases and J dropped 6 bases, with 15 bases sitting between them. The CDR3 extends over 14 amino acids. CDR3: CASSLEGGFQPQHF. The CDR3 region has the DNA TGTGCCAGCAGTCTCGAAGGGGGTTTTCAGCCCCAGCATTTT.

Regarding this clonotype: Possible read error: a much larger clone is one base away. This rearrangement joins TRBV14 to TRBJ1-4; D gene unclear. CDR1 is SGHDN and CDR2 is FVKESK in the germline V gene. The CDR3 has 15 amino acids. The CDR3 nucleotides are TGTGCCAGCAGCCAAGGGACCAGAACTAATAAAAAACTGTTTTTT. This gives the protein CASSQGTRTNKKLFF.

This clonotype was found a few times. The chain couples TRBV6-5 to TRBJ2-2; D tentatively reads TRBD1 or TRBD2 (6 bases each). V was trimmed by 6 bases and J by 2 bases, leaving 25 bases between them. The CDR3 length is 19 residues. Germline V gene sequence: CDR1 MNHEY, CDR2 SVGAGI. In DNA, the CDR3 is TGTGCCAGCAGCTTCTACCCCCAGATTGGGGGGCTCAACACCGGGGAGCTGTTTTTT. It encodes CASSFYPQIGGLNTGELFF.

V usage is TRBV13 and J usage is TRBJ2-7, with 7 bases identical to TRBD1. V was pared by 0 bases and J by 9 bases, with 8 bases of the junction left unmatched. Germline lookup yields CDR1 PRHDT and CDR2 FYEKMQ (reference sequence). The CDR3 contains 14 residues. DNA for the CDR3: TGTGCCAGCAGCTTAGGACAGGGGAATATCGGGCAGTACTTC. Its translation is CASSLGQGNIGQYF.

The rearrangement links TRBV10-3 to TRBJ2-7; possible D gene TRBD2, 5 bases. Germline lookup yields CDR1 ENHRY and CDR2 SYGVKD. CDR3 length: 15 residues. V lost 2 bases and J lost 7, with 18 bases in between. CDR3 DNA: TGTGCCATCAGTGAGATCGGAGGTTCGCTGGGGGAGCAGTACTTC. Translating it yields CAISEIGGSLGEQYF.

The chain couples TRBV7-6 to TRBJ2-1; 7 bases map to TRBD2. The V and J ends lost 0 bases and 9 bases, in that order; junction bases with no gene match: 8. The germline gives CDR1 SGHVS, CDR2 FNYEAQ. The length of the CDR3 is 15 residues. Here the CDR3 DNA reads TGTGCCAGCAGCTTAGCGGGGGGGAAATGGAGTGAGCAGTTCTTC. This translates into CASSLAGGKWSEQFF.

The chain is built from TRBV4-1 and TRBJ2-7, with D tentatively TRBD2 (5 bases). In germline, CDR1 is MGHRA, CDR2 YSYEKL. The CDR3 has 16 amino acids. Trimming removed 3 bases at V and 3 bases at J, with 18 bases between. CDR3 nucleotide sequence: TGCGCCAGCAGCCACAGGCAGGACTCTCCCGTCTACGAGCAGTACTTC. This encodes CASSHRQDSPVYEQYF.

This chain's CDR3 is CASSLSPNHNEQFF. The CDR3 bases are TGTGCCAGCAGTTTATCCCCCAACCACAATGAGCAGTTCTTC. The chain is built from TRBV28 and TRBJ2-1; no clear D gene. This CDR3 has 14 amino acids. The germline V gene encodes CDR1 MDHEN and CDR2 SYDVKM. Trimming took off 1 base at V and 5 bases at J, with 9 bases between the two ends.